These T cell receptor beta chains were read from a single sample in a study of T cell responses to AZD1222 COVID-19 vaccine. Method: immunoSEQ multiplex PCR; TCRdb's copy keeps in-frame clones and lacks some. The data show nearly 200,000 clones, about 94% seen once. Here the sequenced sample was peripheral blood, taken 28 days after the second AZD1222 dose. The receptors were gathered from an adult who received the AZD1222 COVID-19 vaccine. CDR3s include the opening cysteine and the closing phenylalanine or tryptophan. D genes are given only for firm matches. The size of a clone is reported for some rows only, either as once, few or many, or as a class for expanded clones.

d_call	clone_size	v_call	j_call	cdr3_aa	cdr3_nt
.	.	TRBV5-1	TRBJ2-1	CASRSGRANNEQFF	TGCGCCAGCAGGTCGGGGCGGGCCAACAATGAGCAGTTCTTC
.	.	TRBV28	TRBJ1-3	CASIRGAGNTIYF	TGTGCCAGCATTCGAGGAGCCGGAAACACCATATATTTT
.	.	TRBV7-9	TRBJ2-6	CASSLGGAGANVLTF	TGTGCCAGCAGCTTAGGAGGGGCTGGGGCCAACGTCCTGACTTTC
.	once	TRBV19	TRBJ1-6	CASGGAGTLHF	TGTGCCAGCGGGGGGGCGGGGACCCTCCACTTT
.	.	TRBV5-5	TRBJ1-3	CASSPGAPSSGNTIYF	TGTGCCAGCAGCCCAGGGGCGCCGAGCTCTGGAAACACCATATATTTT
.	.	TRBV5-4	TRBJ1-1	CASSLGARTEAFF	TGTGCCAGCAGCTTGGGGGCGCGCACTGAAGCTTTCTTT
.	.	TRBV21-1	TRBJ1-5	CASSVRQVLGNQPQHF	TGTGCCAGCAGCGTCCGGCAGGTTTTGGGCAATCAGCCCCAGCATTTT
.	.	TRBV6-5	TRBJ1-1	CASSYSGQENTEAFF	TGTGCCAGCAGTTACTCGGGTCAAGAGAACACTGAAGCTTTCTTT
.	.	TRBV7-3	TRBJ1-1	CASSLMVNTEAFF	TGTGCCAGCAGCTTAATGGTGAACACTGAAGCTTTCTTT
.	.	TRBV30	TRBJ1-4	CAWSVGRSEKLFF	TGTGCCTGGAGTGTGGGTCGGAGTGAAAAACTGTTTTTT
.	.	TRBV27	TRBJ1-1	CASSLTRMNTEAFF	TGTGCCAGCAGTTTAACGAGGATGAACACTGAAGCTTTCTTT
TRBD1	.	TRBV11-2	TRBJ1-5	CASSLDRNQPQHF	TGTGCCAGCAGCCTGGACAGGAATCAGCCCCAGCATTTT
.	.	TRBV7-9	TRBJ1-1	CASRGTGPGTEAFF	TGTGCCAGCAGGGGAACTGGGCCAGGCACTGAAGCTTTCTTT
.	.	TRBV9	TRBJ1-2	CASSPGFTSGYTF	TGTGCCAGCAGCCCCGGGTTCACGTCTGGCTACACCTTC
.	.	TRBV5-1	TRBJ1-6	CASSLSPRGANSPLHF	TGCGCCAGCAGCCTTTCCCCGCGGGGCGCTAATTCACCCCTCCACTTT